This T cell receptor beta chain was found in a study of cytomegalovirus exposure and HLA in healthy donors. Whole-study findings and limits: Later work associated 16,951 TCR beta sequences with HLA alleles at 0.05 false discovery rate. Beyond CMV serostatus, there was no information to go on about immune exposure. Later, an analysis showed that TCR beta chains associated with HLA were more clonally expanded than others that were equally common.

There are 16 residues in the CDR3. Germline V gene data show CDR1 as SGHAT and CDR2 as FQNNGV. The V segment lost 5 bases and the J segment 1 base; nucleotides outside the gene matches: 9. As regards this clone: Its antigen is not known.

Vbeta (60) and Jbeta (13) primers were used in the PCR. Clones were read by immunoSEQ multiplex PCR, and TCRdb kept only the in-frame ones, dropping some. The sample consists of 150,000 to 200,000 clones, around 75% of them appearing once. The sequence derives from a woman aged 40-49 years in good health and CMV-seropositive. Sequences were obtained from PBMCs. The rearrangement joins TRBV11-2 to TRBJ2-3, with 7 bases aligning to TRBD2. CDR3 sequence reads: CASSPWQRGGTDTQYF. The CDR3 nucleotides are TGTGCCAGCAGCCCCTGGCAGCGGGGAGGCACAGATACGCAGTATTTT.